The rows below give T cell receptor beta chains drawn from one sample of a study of molecular identifiers for immune sequencing clone quantification. Using its own MiXCR run on the PCR reads, TCRdb lists one record per CDR3 protein. The sample shows approximately 590,000 distinct CDR3 sequences, about 25% of them seen only once. The specimen was naive CD8+ T cells from blood, with Jurkat cell RNA spiked in. These TCRs come from a human donor in good health. Some libraries in this study had Jurkat cell RNA spiked in. The CDR3 runs from the conserved cysteine through the conserved F or W. D genes are given only for firm matches. Size is stated for part of the rows, as once, few or many counts, or as a class when the clone is expanded.

CDR3nt	CDR3aa	d_gene	j_gene	abundance	v_gene
TGTGCCAGCAGTTGGGGGTGGGCTAGCGAAGGGACAGATACGCAGTATTTT	CASSWGWASEGTDTQYF	-	TRBJ2-3	many	TRBV12-3/TRBV12-4
TGTGCCAGCAGGGCTAGCGGGAGGGTAGATGAGCAGTTCTTC	CASRASGRVDEQFF	TRBD2	TRBJ2-1	many	TRBV6-5
TGTGCCAGCAGCTTAGAGTTGTACACTGAAGCTTTCTTT	CASSLELYTEAFF	-	TRBJ1-1	-	TRBV11-2
TGTGCCAGCAATGCGGGCAACACAAATACGCAGTATTTT	CASNAGNTNTQYF	-	TRBJ2-3	-	TRBV11-2
TGTGCCAGCAGTGAAATGGCTAGCTCTGGAAACACCATATATTTT	CASSEMASSGNTIYF	-	TRBJ1-3	-	TRBV2
TGTGCCAGCAGTTTCATCAGGGGTAGCAATCAGCCCCAGCATTTT	CASSFIRGSNQPQHF	-	TRBJ1-5	-	TRBV28
TGCGCCCCAAGGGTAATGGAGCAGTACTTC	CAPRVMEQYF	-	TRBJ2-7	-	TRBV10-1
TGTGCCAGTAGTGAAAGGGGCATGAACACTGAAGCTTTCTTT	CASSERGMNTEAFF	-	TRBJ1-1	-	TRBV19
TGTGCCGGTAGTATAGTCTCGGTGGGGACTAGCGGTCTGAATGAGCAGTTCTTC	CAGSIVSVGTSGLNEQFF	TRBD2	TRBJ2-1	-	TRBV19
TGTGCCAGCAGCCCAGAACCAAGTGACCCTTTTCACCTTAATGAAAAACTGTTTTTT	CASSPEPSDPFHLNEKLFF	-	TRBJ1-4	many	TRBV14
TGTGCCAGCAGCCTACAAAGCTCGGGGGCCTTGAACACTGAAGCTTTCTTT	CASSLQSSGALNTEAFF	-	TRBJ1-1	-	TRBV7-9
TGTGCCAGCAGTTGGCGGGGAAACACTGAAGCTTTCTTT	CASSWRGNTEAFF	-	TRBJ1-1	many	TRBV28
TGTGCCAAGAACCCATGTGGCTACACCTTC	CAKNPCGYTF	-	TRBJ1-2	many	TRBV10-3
TGTGCCAGCAGTGAAACAGAGGGGTTTAGCGGGGGGCCGTCGTGGTTC	CASSETEGFSGGPSWF	TRBD2	TRBJ2-5	few	TRBV2
TGTGCCAGCAGTGCCGACAGGGGGCACTCTGGGGCCAACGTCCTGACTTTC	CASSADRGHSGANVLTF	TRBD1	TRBJ2-6	-	TRBV2
TGTGCCAGCAGCCCTGAGACCGGACAGGGGGCCTACGAGCAGTACTTC	CASSPETGQGAYEQYF	TRBD1	TRBJ2-7	many	TRBV3-1
TGTGCCAGCAGCCCTCGGGACAGGGTTACCTACGAGCAGTACTTC	CASSPRDRVTYEQYF	TRBD1	TRBJ2-7	few	TRBV9
TGTGCCTGGAGTGAGGCAGGGGTGACCCAGTACTTC	CAWSEAGVTQYF	-	TRBJ2-5	-	TRBV30
TGTGCCAGTAGTATAGATGGTCGGTTTGGACAGCCGGACTTC	CASSIDGRFGQPDF	-	TRBJ2-4	few	TRBV19
TGCGCCAGCAGCCCAAGACAGGGATGGGCGAACACTGAAGCTTTCTTT	CASSPRQGWANTEAFF	TRBD1	TRBJ1-1	few	TRBV4-1
TGTGCCGGCAGCTCCGCGGTAGGGTGGGGTTACGAGCAGTACTTC	CAGSSAVGWGYEQYF	-	TRBJ2-7	few	TRBV7-9
TGTGCCAGCACTCCCAACTGGCAGCTCCAAGAGACCCAGTGCTTC	CASTPNWQLQETQCF	-	TRBJ2-5	-	TRBV2
TGTGCCAGCAGCCTAGGGGACTTTACCTCCACCCTCCACTTT	CASSLGDFTSTLHF	-	TRBJ1-6	-	TRBV7-2
TGCAGCGTTCTTCGGACAGGGGTGGTCCATGAGCAGTTCTTC	CSVLRTGVVHEQFF	TRBD1	TRBJ2-1	once	TRBV29-1
TGTGCCAGTGGAGGGTCGACCTACGAGCAGTACTTC	CASGGSTYEQYF	-	TRBJ2-7	-	TRBV19
TGTGCCAGCAGCTTGGTGGGCCAATTAGGAGATACGCAGTATTTT	CASSLVGQLGDTQYF	-	TRBJ2-3	many	TRBV11-2
TGTGCCAGCAGCAGCTTGGTCAGGGGCACAGATACGCAGTATTTT	CASSSLVRGTDTQYF	-	TRBJ2-3	many	TRBV7-2
TGTGCCAGCAGCCCCGGGACACCCGGAAACACCGTATATTTT	CASSPGTPGNTVYF	-	TRBJ1-3	few	TRBV7-2
TGCGCCAGCAGCCAAGATCAATCCGGCCTTTATGGCTACACCTTC	CASSQDQSGLYGYTF	-	TRBJ1-2	many	TRBV4-3
TGTGCCAGCAGTTTATCGAGGACAGGGGATCAAGAGACCCAGTACTTC	CASSLSRTGDQETQYF	TRBD1	TRBJ2-5	few	TRBV27
TGTGCCAGCAGCTTAGCTATGGACTATCTCACCGGGGAGCTGTTTTTT	CASSLAMDYLTGELFF	-	TRBJ2-2	-	TRBV7-9
TGTGCCACCAGCTTAGGGAGCTCCTACGAGCAGTACTTC	CATSLGSSYEQYF	-	TRBJ2-7	few	TRBV24-1
TGTGCCAGCAGCTTAAGCGGGAACACAGATACGCAGTATTTT	CASSLSGNTDTQYF	TRBD2	TRBJ2-3	many	TRBV7-2
TGTGCCAGCAGCACCCCCTCGGCCCTACTAGCGGGGGGGCTTAGCACCGGGGAGCTGTTTTTT	CASSTPSALLAGGLSTGELFF	TRBD2	TRBJ2-2	few	TRBV7-8
TGCAGTGCTAAAAATACTAGCGGGGGTTGGTCAGATACGCAGTATTTT	CSAKNTSGGWSDTQYF	TRBD2	TRBJ2-3	-	TRBV20-1
TGCGCCAGCAGCCAAGACTCCCTAGGGACAGGGGGGTCCTACGAGCAGTACTTC	CASSQDSLGTGGSYEQYF	TRBD1	TRBJ2-7	few	TRBV4-3
TGTGCCAGTAGTATAGATTCTTGGACACCCAGTGAAGCTTTCTTT	CASSIDSWTPSEAFF	-	TRBJ1-1	few	TRBV19
TGTGCCAGCAGTTTATATCCCAGGGCAACCTACGAGCAGTACTTC	CASSLYPRATYEQYF	-	TRBJ2-7	-	TRBV27
TGTGCCAGTAGTATAGATCTCCGAGGGCACCGCATGAACACTGAAGCTTTCTTT	CASSIDLRGHRMNTEAFF	-	TRBJ1-1	-	TRBV19
TGCAGCGCCAGGGACGGCTACGAGCAGTACTTC	CSARDGYEQYF	-	TRBJ2-7	many	TRBV29-1
TGTGCCAGCAGTGAAGGTTGGAGCAATCAGCCCCAGCATTTT	CASSEGWSNQPQHF	-	TRBJ1-5	many	TRBV2
TGTGCCAGCAACTACGCGGGGGGCGGCTCAGATACGCAGTATTTT	CASNYAGGGSDTQYF	TRBD2	TRBJ2-3	few	TRBV9
TGTGCCATCCGTGCCGTGATATCCGCGCCGTCCTTC	CAIRAVISAPSF	-	TRBJ2-7	once	TRBV10-3
TGTGCCAGCATCAGGGAGAGCGGGGCTAGCACAGATACGCAGTATTTT	CASIRESGASTDTQYF	-	TRBJ2-3	-	TRBV21-1